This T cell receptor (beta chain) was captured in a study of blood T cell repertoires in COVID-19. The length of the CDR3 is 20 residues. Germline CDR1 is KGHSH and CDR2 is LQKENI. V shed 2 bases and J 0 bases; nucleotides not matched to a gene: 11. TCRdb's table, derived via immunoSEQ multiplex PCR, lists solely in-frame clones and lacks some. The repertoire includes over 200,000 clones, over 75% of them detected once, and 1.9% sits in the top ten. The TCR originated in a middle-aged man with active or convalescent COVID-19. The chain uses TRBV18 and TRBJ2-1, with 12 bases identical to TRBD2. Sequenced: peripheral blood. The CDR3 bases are TGTGCCAGCTCACCAGTACGGGGACTAGCGGGTATGAGCTCCTACAATGAGCAGTTCTTC. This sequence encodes CASSPVRGLAGMSSYNEQFF.